This T cell receptor beta chain was sequenced in a study of blood T cell repertoires in COVID-19. About the study: There were acute and convalescent COVID-19 samples, and they came from the United States, Italy and Spain. PBMCs, B-cell-depleted T cells, or T cells provided the cDNA or gDNA that made up the material.

Authors' processing steps: Cell counts per sample came from amplifying reference gene primers. The assay was immunoSEQ multiplex PCR, and TCRdb's table has in-frame clones only and misses some. V and J calls and clone size are as listed in that table; D and trimming were resolved from the DNA. Of 120,000 to 150,000 clones in the sample, about 84% were seen once. This CDR3 contains 17 residues. In germline, CDR1 is LGHNA, CDR2 YSLEER. With 4 bases clipped from V and 4 bases from J, the junction kept 13 bases outside the gene matches. The receptor comes from a human donor in a cohort sampled during active COVID-19. V is TRBV4-3 and J is TRBJ2-7; TRBD1 matches at 10 bases. The sample was peripheral blood. Here the CDR3 reads CASSPGRGQGILYEQYF. The CDR3 region has the DNA TGCGCCAGCAGCCCAGGTCGGGGACAGGGGATTCTTTACGAGCAGTACTTC.